A selection of T cell receptor beta chains follows, all from one sample in a study of blood T cell repertoires in COVID-19. Measured with immunoSEQ multiplex PCR; TCRdb has only the in-frame clones, and not every one. Counted here are more than 85,000 clones, 85% occurring once; the ten biggest clones make up roughly 4%. The sample taken for sequencing was peripheral blood. The receptors here all came from a man aged 45-65 years with acute or convalescent COVID-19. Both conserved end residues are part of each CDR3. D genes are given only for firm matches. A row's size may be missing; if present it is once, few, many or a size class.

>TRBD2|TRBV7-9|TRBJ2-1|once
CASSSRDYLYNEQFF
TGTGCCAGCAGCTCCCGGGACTATTTATACAATGAGCAGTTCTTC
>TRBD2|TRBV25-1|TRBJ2-2|.
CASSDTGTSGRIGELFF
TGTGCCAGCAGTGACACCGGGACTAGCGGGAGAATCGGGGAGCTGTTTTTT
>.|TRBV11-2|TRBJ1-2|.
CASSLDLGGDSDGYTF
TGTGCCAGCAGCTTAGATCTCGGTGGAGACAGCGATGGCTACACCTTC
>.|TRBV3-1/TRBV3-2|TRBJ1-4|.
CASSQGAGAGEKLFF
TGTGCCAGCAGCCAAGGGGCGGGGGCAGGTGAAAAACTGTTTTTT
>.|TRBV11-2|TRBJ1-2|.
CASSLEQGRTEDGYTF
TGTGCCAGCAGCTTAGAACAAGGCAGGACTGAGGATGGCTACACCTTC
>.|TRBV19|TRBJ2-3|.
CATSISYTDTQYF
TGTGCCACGAGTATCAGTTACACAGATACGCAGTATTTT
>.|TRBV12-3/TRBV12-4|TRBJ1-4|.
CASSLILGQKGFF
TGTGCCAGCAGTTTAATTTTGGGGCAGAAGGGTTTTTTT
>TRBD2|TRBV18|TRBJ2-7|.
CASGAGAGSSYEQYF
TGTGCCAGCGGGGCGGGAGCGGGTAGCTCCTACGAGCAGTACTTC
>.|TRBV5-6|TRBJ2-5|.
CASSWPNELGAQYF
TGTGCCAGCAGCTGGCCTAACGAGCTGGGAGCCCAGTACTTC
>TRBD1|TRBV18|TRBJ1-2|.
CASSPRGTGTDGYTF
TGTGCCAGCTCACCAAGGGGGACAGGCACGGATGGCTACACCTTC
>.|TRBV28|TRBJ1-3|.
CASSLQGNTIYF
TGTGCCAGCAGTTTACAGGGAAACACCATATATTTT
>.|TRBV11-2|TRBJ1-2|.
CASSLAGARGTF
TGTGCCAGCAGCTTAGCTGGGGCTCGAGGCACCTTC
>.|TRBV5-1|TRBJ2-1|.
CASSLEPGAYNEQFF
TGCGCCAGCAGCTTGGAGCCGGGAGCCTACAATGAGCAGTTCTTC
>TRBD1|TRBV19|TRBJ1-4|.
CASSIGTGATNEKLFF
TGTGCCAGTAGTATCGGGACAGGGGCAACTAATGAAAAACTGTTTTTT
>.|TRBV4-2|TRBJ1-6|.
CASSQDLYGADSPLHF
TGTGCCAGCAGCCAAGATCTTTACGGAGCTGATTCACCCCTCCACTTT
>.|TRBV18|TRBJ1-4|few
CASSPGTTNEKLFF
TGTGCCAGCTCACCCGGGACAACTAATGAAAAACTGTTTTTT
>.|TRBV2|TRBJ2-5|.
CASSRGSGLGETQYF
TGTGCCAGCAGTCGAGGGTCCGGGTTGGGGGAGACCCAGTACTTC
>.|TRBV7-3|TRBJ1-6|.
CASSYRTENSPLHF
TGTGCCAGCAGCTACCGGACAGAGAATTCACCCCTCCACTTT
>.|TRBV5-6|TRBJ2-5|few
CASSQRVAETQYF
TGTGCCAGCAGCCAACGAGTCGCCGAGACCCAGTACTTC
>.|TRBV4-1|TRBJ1-2|.
CASSQEPGSPYGYTF
TGCGCCAGCAGCCAAGAGCCGGGGTCCCCCTATGGCTACACCTTC
>.|TRBV6-5|TRBJ1-2|.
CASSYETGVEGYTF
TGTGCCAGCAGTTACGAGACAGGCGTAGAAGGCTACACCTTC
>.|TRBV7-9|TRBJ2-1|.
CASSGDNRNEQFF
TGTGCCAGCAGCGGGGACAACCGCAATGAGCAGTTCTTC
>.|TRBV28|TRBJ2-5|once
CASSLRGGQTQYF
TGTGCCAGCAGTTTAAGGGGGGGTCAGACCCAGTACTTC
>TRBD1|TRBV6-6|TRBJ1-2|.
CASSGGQGDYGYTF
TGTGCCAGCAGTGGGGGCCAGGGGGACTATGGCTACACCTTC
>.|TRBV7-2|TRBJ1-5|.
CASSLGDTGNQPQHF
TGTGCCAGCAGCTTAGGGGACACGGGGAATCAGCCCCAGCATTTT
>TRBD2|TRBV19|TRBJ2-1|.
CASSNPSGLAGGSKVF
TGTGCCAGTAGCAACCCAAGCGGGCTAGCGGGGGGATCTAAGGTCTTC
>.|TRBV7-6|TRBJ1-1|.
CASSYPKGDMNTEAFF
TGTGCCAGCAGCTACCCCAAGGGGGACATGAACACTGAAGCTTTCTTT
>TRBD1|TRBV6-5|TRBJ1-2|.
CASSSGDRPYGYTF
TGTGCCAGCAGTTCGGGGGACAGACCCTATGGCTACACCTTC
>.|TRBV6-5|TRBJ2-3|.
CASSYSPTDTQYF
TGTGCCAGCAGTTACAGCCCCACAGATACGCAGTATTTT
>TRBD1|TRBV3-1/TRBV3-2|TRBJ1-6|once
CASSLRGGPNSPLHF
TGTGCCAGCAGCCTGAGAGGGGGCCCGAATTCACCCCTCCACTTT
>TRBD1|TRBV18|TRBJ2-7|.
CASSQTPGQRAYEQYF
TGTGCCAGCTCACAAACACCGGGACAGCGAGCCTACGAGCAGTACTTC
>TRBD2|TRBV3-1/TRBV3-2|TRBJ2-7|.
CASSQSSGGAYEQYF
TGTGCCAGCAGCCAGTCTAGCGGGGGAGCCTACGAGCAGTACTTC
>.|TRBV29-1|TRBJ1-1|.
CSVDPGHSMNTEAFF
TGCAGCGTTGATCCGGGACACAGCATGAACACTGAAGCTTTCTTT
>.|TRBV7-3|TRBJ1-1|.
CASSLVDGTEAFF
TGTGCCAGCAGCTTAGTTGACGGGACTGAAGCTTTCTTT